These T cell receptor beta chains were read from a single sample in a study of cytomegalovirus exposure and HLA in healthy donors. Clones were sequenced by immunoSEQ multiplex PCR, and TCRdb holds only the in-frame ones, with some missing. The sample lists 220,000 or so clones; about 72% were seen once. The sample was PBMCs. The receptors shown here come from a male donor in good health and CMV-seronegative. Each CDR3 is given with its conserved first and last residue. The order of the fields is V gene, J gene, D gene, clone size, CDR3 DNA, CDR3 protein. D genes are given only for firm matches. Only part of the rows carry a size: once, few, many, or a class if the clone is expanded.

v_gene: TRBV10-2; j_gene: TRBJ2-7; d_gene: -; abundance: -; CDR3nt: TGCGCCAGCAGTGACTCTCGGAGTTCCTACGAGCAGTACTTC; CDR3aa: CASSDSRSSYEQYF
v_gene: TRBV5-8; j_gene: TRBJ2-7; d_gene: TRBD1; abundance: -; CDR3nt: TGTGCCAGCAGCTTACGTTTGGGACAGGGGGCTGAGGAGCAGTACTTC; CDR3aa: CASSLRLGQGAEEQYF
v_gene: TRBV5-6; j_gene: TRBJ1-1; d_gene: -; abundance: -; CDR3nt: TGTGCCAGCAGCTTGGTCGGGGGGCGCACTGAAGCTTTCTTT; CDR3aa: CASSLVGGRTEAFF
v_gene: TRBV29-1; j_gene: TRBJ1-2; d_gene: TRBD1; abundance: -; CDR3nt: TGCAGCGTTGGACAGGGGGCGCGGGGCTACACCTTC; CDR3aa: CSVGQGARGYTF
v_gene: TRBV7-8; j_gene: TRBJ2-1; d_gene: TRBD2; abundance: -; CDR3nt: TGTGCCAGCAGCCGAAGACCAGGACTAGCGCTGGATGAGCAGTTCTTC; CDR3aa: CASSRRPGLALDEQFF
v_gene: TRBV28; j_gene: TRBJ1-5; d_gene: TRBD1; abundance: -; CDR3nt: TGTGCCAGCAGTTTTGGGCAGGGGGTTGGGGTGGGTCAGCCCCAGCATTTT; CDR3aa: CASSFGQGVGVGQPQHF
v_gene: TRBV27; j_gene: TRBJ1-1; d_gene: -; abundance: -; CDR3nt: TGTGCCAGCAGTCCCCGCGGAGGGGTAGGGACTGAAGCTTTCTTT; CDR3aa: CASSPRGGVGTEAFF
v_gene: TRBV7-9; j_gene: TRBJ2-7; d_gene: -; abundance: -; CDR3nt: TGTGCCAGCAGCTTCTACAGAGACTACGAGCAGTACTTC; CDR3aa: CASSFYRDYEQYF
v_gene: TRBV11-2; j_gene: TRBJ2-5; d_gene: TRBD1; abundance: -; CDR3nt: TGTGCCAGCAGCGCCGGGGACAGGGGGGGAGAGACCCAGTACTTC; CDR3aa: CASSAGDRGGETQYF
v_gene: TRBV11-3; j_gene: TRBJ2-3; d_gene: -; abundance: -; CDR3nt: TGTGCCAGCAGCGGGGGGGGGCGTACGCAGTATTTT; CDR3aa: CASSGGGRTQYF
v_gene: TRBV11-1; j_gene: TRBJ2-5; d_gene: TRBD1; abundance: -; CDR3nt: TGTGCCAGCAGCTTCGCAGGGGGCGCGGGAGAGACCCAGTACTTC; CDR3aa: CASSFAGGAGETQYF
v_gene: TRBV5-1; j_gene: TRBJ2-5; d_gene: TRBD2; abundance: -; CDR3nt: TGCGCCAGCCACGAGGGTGGGACTAGCGGGAGGAGACAAGAGACCCAGTACTTC; CDR3aa: CASHEGGTSGRRQETQYF
v_gene: TRBV28; j_gene: TRBJ1-1; d_gene: TRBD1; abundance: -; CDR3nt: TGTGCCAGCTGGGGGACAGTGAACACTGAAGCTTTCTTT; CDR3aa: CASWGTVNTEAFF
v_gene: TRBV7-9; j_gene: TRBJ1-2; d_gene: -; abundance: -; CDR3nt: TGTTCCAGCAGCCGAATAGATGGCTACACCTTC; CDR3aa: CSSSRIDGYTF
v_gene: TRBV19; j_gene: TRBJ2-2; d_gene: -; abundance: -; CDR3nt: TGTGCCAGTAGCGCCGGGACTTATGAACCCGGAAACACCGGGGAGCTGTTTTTT; CDR3aa: CASSAGTYEPGNTGELFF
v_gene: TRBV28; j_gene: TRBJ2-3; d_gene: TRBD1; abundance: -; CDR3nt: TGTGCCAGCAGTCGGGAGACAGGGGGACCGAGAGATACGCAGTATTTT; CDR3aa: CASSRETGGPRDTQYF
v_gene: TRBV19; j_gene: TRBJ1-1; d_gene: TRBD1; abundance: -; CDR3nt: TGTGCCAGTAGTCCCGGACAGGGACCGAACACTGAAGCTTTCTTT; CDR3aa: CASSPGQGPNTEAFF
v_gene: TRBV13; j_gene: TRBJ1-1; d_gene: -; abundance: many; CDR3nt: TGTGCCAGCAGCTCAGAAACTGAAGCTTTCTTT; CDR3aa: CASSSETEAFF
v_gene: TRBV2; j_gene: TRBJ2-2; d_gene: -; abundance: -; CDR3nt: TGTGCCAGCAGTCCCCCAGGGGAGGGTGGTCTCACCGGGGAGCTGTTTTTT; CDR3aa: CASSPPGEGGLTGELFF
v_gene: TRBV7-9; j_gene: TRBJ1-2; d_gene: -; abundance: -; CDR3nt: TGTTCCAGCAGCTTAGCGTCGTCCAACTATGGCTACACCTTC; CDR3aa: CSSSLASSNYGYTF
v_gene: TRBV7-9; j_gene: TRBJ2-7; d_gene: -; abundance: -; CDR3nt: TGTGCCAGCAGCTTACCCCTTGAGGACGAGCAGTACTTC; CDR3aa: CASSLPLEDEQYF
v_gene: TRBV4-1; j_gene: TRBJ2-7; d_gene: TRBD2; abundance: -; CDR3nt: TGCGCCAGCAGCCCCCGGGAGGCCCTACCTAGCCAGCAGTACTTC; CDR3aa: CASSPREALPSQQYF
v_gene: TRBV5-4; j_gene: TRBJ1-3; d_gene: -; abundance: -; CDR3nt: TGTGCCAGCAGCGCGGCTGGAAACACCATATATTTT; CDR3aa: CASSAAGNTIYF
v_gene: TRBV9; j_gene: TRBJ1-2; d_gene: TRBD1; abundance: -; CDR3nt: TGTGCCAGCAGTCATACAGGGGGCGCATATGGCTACACCTTC; CDR3aa: CASSHTGGAYGYTF
v_gene: TRBV9; j_gene: TRBJ1-1; d_gene: TRBD1; abundance: -; CDR3nt: TGTGCCAGCAGCCTAAGTCCAGGGGGCACTGAAGCTTTCTTT; CDR3aa: CASSLSPGGTEAFF
v_gene: TRBV10-3; j_gene: TRBJ1-1; d_gene: -; abundance: few; CDR3nt: TGTGCCATCAGCCCGGTGGGGGGAGGCACTGAAGCTTTCTTT; CDR3aa: CAISPVGGGTEAFF
v_gene: TRBV21-1; j_gene: TRBJ1-1; d_gene: -; abundance: few; CDR3nt: TGTGCCAGCAGGCAGGGGGGAACTGAAGCTTTCTTT; CDR3aa: CASRQGGTEAFF